The 17 T cell receptor beta chains reported below all come from one sample, sequenced in a study of shared clonotypes between healthy human individuals (dated by TCRdb to 2020 to 2021). Receptor amplification or capture employed the immunoSEQ multiplex PCR assay. TCRdb retrieved this table from immuneACCESS and kept in-frame rearrangements only. Not all clones are present; in checked studies, unresolved V genes account for under half, and no reason is known for the remainder. Counted in this sample were about 2 million clones; 85% to 95% of them appeared once. The top ten clonotypes cover 0.1% to 0.15% of the sample. Input material: naive CD4+ T cells sorted from blood. The sample's cell subset or site label is to be understood as: CD45RA+ positively selected. These receptors were taken from a man aged 18 to 35 in good health.

V and J are TRBV7-8 and TRBJ2-5, with 12 bases aligning to TRBD2. The germline gives CDR1 SGHVS, CDR2 FQNEAQ. The CDR3 consists of 15 residues. Trimming at V came to 11 bases and at J to 4 bases, leaving 11 bases not matched to a gene. The CDR3 bases are TGTGCCGGCGGAACTAGCGGGAGGTTGGGAGAGACCCAGTACTTC. Translation: CAGGTSGRLGETQYF. Based on the CDR3 plus reference TRBV7-8 and TRBJ2-5, the full variable domain is GAGVSQSPRYKVAKRGQDVALRCDPISGHVSLFWYQQALGQGPEFLTYFQNEAQLDKSGLPSDRFFAERPEGSVSTLKIQRTQQEDSAVYLCAGGTSGRLGETQYFGPGTRLLVL.

V is TRBV6-5 and J is TRBJ1-3, with 7 bases aligning to TRBD1. This CDR3 spans 13 amino acids. Germline-derived CDR1 and CDR2 are MNHEY and SVGAGI. The V segment lost 6 bases and the J segment 2 bases; nucleotides outside the gene matches: 1. CDR3 DNA: TGTGCCAGCAGCGGACAGGCTGGAAACACCATATATTTT. Residues: CASSGQAGNTIYF.

The chain recombines TRBV7-3 with TRBJ2-3; TRBD2 matches at 8 bases. The CDR3 loop spans 15 amino acids. Germline V gene lookup returns CDR1 SGHTA and CDR2 FQGTGA. V shed 5 bases, J shed 10 bases, and the junction held 14 bases outside the gene matches. In nucleotides, the CDR3 is TGTGCCAGCAGCCCCACCGGGACTAGTTCATATGCGCAGTATTTT. Translated: CASSPTGTSSYAQYF.

Notes on this clone: The sample holds other DNA sequences that translate to the same CDR3. The rearrangement joins TRBV7-9 to TRBJ1-1; D perhaps matches TRBD1 (5 bases). The germline gives CDR1 SEHNR, CDR2 FQNEAQ (reference sequence). The CDR3 extends over 14 amino acids. V lost 3 bases, J lost 5 bases, and 13 bases lay in between. The CDR3 region is CASSFGQGGTEAFF. CDR3 bases: TGTGCCAGCAGCTTCGGCCAGGGAGGGACTGAAGCTTTCTTT. The whole variable domain, filled in from reference TRBV7-9 and TRBJ1-1, reads DTGVSQNPRHKITKRGQNVTFRCDPISEHNRLYWYRQTLGQGPEFLTYFQNEAQLEKSRLLSDRFSAERPKGSFSTLEIQRTEQGDSAMYLCASSFGQGGTEAFFGQGTRLTVV.

J is TRBJ1-1 and V is TRBV28; D perhaps matches TRBD1 (5 bases). Per germline, CDR1 MDHEN and CDR2 SYDVKM. The CDR3 has 14 residues. V was clipped by 3 bases and J by 5 bases, with 13 bases between them. CDR3 DNA sequence: TGTGCCAGCAGTTTCGGTGGGGGTGTGACTGAAGCTTTCTTT. Translating it yields CASSFGGGVTEAFF. Drawing the rest from reference TRBV28 and TRBJ1-1, the complete variable domain is DVKVTQSSRYLVKRTGEKVFLECVQDMDHENMFWYRQDPGLGLRLIYFSYDVKMKEKGDIPEGYSVSREKKERFSLILESASTNQTSMYLCASSFGGGVTEAFFGQGTRLTVV.

This chain joins TRBV25-1 and TRBJ1-2, with no clear D. The V gene's germline CDR1 is MGHDK and CDR2 SYGVNS. The V and J ends lost 2 bases and 8 bases respectively, with 9 bases between them. CDR3 length: 12 residues. In DNA, the CDR3 is TGTGCCAGCAGTGAAGGCTATGTAGGCTACACCTTC. Translating gives CASSEGYVGYTF.

The chain is built from TRBV19 and TRBJ2-7; D is perhaps TRBD1 (6 bases). The V gene lost 4 bases and the J gene lost 3 bases, with 10 bases spanning the gap. Germline CDR1 is LNHDA and CDR2 is SQIVND (reference sequence). The CDR3 extends over 13 amino acids. The CDR3 is CASSTQGNYEQYF. CDR3 nucleotides: TGTGCCAGTAGTACCCAGGGGAACTACGAGCAGTACTTC.

This clone was observed a single time. The chain links TRBV28 to TRBJ2-1; tentative D call: TRBD1 (6 bases). The CDR3 has 15 amino acids. V was pared by 3 bases and J by 9 bases, with 18 bases between. The germline CDR1 and CDR2 sequences are MDHEN and SYDVKM. CDR3 coding DNA: TGTGCCAGCAGTTTGAGGACAGTGAATGGGGGTGAGCAGTTCTTC. Translation: CASSLRTVNGGEQFF.

J is TRBJ1-3 and V is TRBV30, with a tentative D call TRBD1 (5 bases). Trimming took off 5 bases at V and 4 bases at J, with 12 bases between the two ends. CDR1 GTSNPN and CDR2 SVGIG come from the germline V gene (reference sequence). The CDR3 is 13 amino acids. The DNA of the CDR3 is TGTGCCTGGGGACAAGGGGACGGAAACACCATATATTTT. Translating it yields CAWGQGDGNTIYF.

The CDR3: CAGRVATNTGELFF. The CDR3 nucleotides read TGTGCCGGGAGGGTAGCGACGAACACCGGGGAGCTGTTTTTT. This chain links TRBV7-9 with TRBJ2-2; TRBD2 matches at 7 bases. This CDR3 has 14 amino acids. J lost 0 bases, V lost 11 bases, and 6 bases had no gene match. Germline V CDR1 and CDR2: SEHNR, FQNEAQ (reference sequence).

As concerns this clone: This CDR3 is also generated by other DNA sequences in the sample. V is TRBV5-1 and J is TRBJ1-2, with 7 positions matching TRBD1. Looked up from germline, CDR1 is SGHRS and CDR2 is YFSETQ. The V segment lost 0 bases and the J segment 3 bases; nucleotides outside the gene matches: 2. This CDR3 has 14 residues. The CDR3 sequence: CASSLDRGDYGYTF. The DNA of the CDR3 is TGCGCCAGCAGCTTGGACAGGGGAGACTATGGCTACACCTTC.

V usage is TRBV15 and J usage is TRBJ2-6; no clear D. Germline V gene sequence: CDR1 LNHNV, CDR2 YYDKDF (reference sequence). V was trimmed by 8 bases and J by 1 base, leaving 15 bases between them. The CDR3 has 16 residues. CDR3 DNA: TGTGCCACCCTTAAAGGATTTGGGTCTGGGGCCAACGTCCTGACTTTC. Amino acid sequence: CATLKGFGSGANVLTF.

This chain joins TRBV5-6 and TRBJ2-1, with TRBD2 matching over 8 bases. Unmatched junction bases numbered 6, after V lost 0 bases and J lost 1 base. The CDR3 consists of 17 residues. CDR1 is SGHDT and CDR2 is YYEEEE in the germline V gene. CDR3 in DNA: TGTGCCAGCAGCTTGGAAGTAGCGGGAATGTCCTACAATGAGCAGTTCTTC. It encodes CASSLEVAGMSYNEQFF.

V usage is TRBV6-1 and J usage is TRBJ2-5, with a tentative D call TRBD1 (5 bases). The ends were cut back, 6 bases at V and 6 bases at J, with 14 bases in the middle. CDR1 MNHNS and CDR2 SASEGT come from the germline V gene. The CDR3 runs to 13 residues. The CDR3 here is CASSPGRVQTQYF. CDR3 in DNA: TGTGCCAGCAGCCCAGGGCGTGTACAGACCCAGTACTTC.

The chain is built from TRBV6-6 and TRBJ2-7; 8 bases align to TRBD2. CDR1 MNHNY and CDR2 SVGAGI come from the germline V gene (reference sequence). The CDR3 length is 15 residues. V trimming: 8 bases; J trimming: 4 bases; junction bases outside the gene matches: 13. CDR3 bases: TGTGCCAGCTATGACAGGAGCGGGAGAATTTACGAGCAGTACTTC. Translating it yields CASYDRSGRIYEQYF.

Notes on this clone: A much larger clone sits a single nucleotide away, making a read error possible. The chain carries TRBV7-7 and TRBJ2-4; no clear D gene. CDR1 is SSHAT and CDR2 is FNYEAQ in the germline V gene (reference sequence). The CDR3 covers 14 residues. The CDR3 DNA sequence: TGTGCTAGCAGCCCGCCCTGGGACAAAAACATTCAGTACTTC. It translates to CASSPPWDKNIQYF.

The rearrangement uses TRBV5-1 and TRBJ2-7; 10 nucleotides line up with TRBD2. J lost 0 bases, V lost 0 bases, and 6 bases had no gene match. Germline V gives CDR1 SGHRS, CDR2 YFSETQ. This CDR3 comprises 17 residues. The CDR3 region is CASSLVRSGGSSYEQYF. CDR3 nucleotides: TGCGCCAGCAGCTTGGTACGTAGCGGGGGGAGCTCCTACGAGCAGTACTTC.